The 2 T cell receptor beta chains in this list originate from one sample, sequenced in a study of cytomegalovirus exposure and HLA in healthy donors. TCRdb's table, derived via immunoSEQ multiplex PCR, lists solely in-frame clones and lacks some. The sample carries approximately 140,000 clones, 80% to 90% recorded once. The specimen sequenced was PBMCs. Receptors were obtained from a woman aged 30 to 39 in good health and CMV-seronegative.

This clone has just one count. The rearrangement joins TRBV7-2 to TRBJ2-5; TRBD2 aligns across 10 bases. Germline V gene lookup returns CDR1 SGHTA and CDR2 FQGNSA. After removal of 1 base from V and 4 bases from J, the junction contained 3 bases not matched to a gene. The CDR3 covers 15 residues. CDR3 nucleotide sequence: TGTGCCAGCAGCTTAGGCCCTAGCGGGGGAGAGACCCAGTACTTC. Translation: CASSLGPSGGETQYF.

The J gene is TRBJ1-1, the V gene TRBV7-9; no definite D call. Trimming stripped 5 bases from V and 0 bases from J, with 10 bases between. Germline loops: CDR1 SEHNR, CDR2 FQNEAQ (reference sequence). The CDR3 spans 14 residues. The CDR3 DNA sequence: TGTGCCAGCAGCGGGTGGGCCATGAACACTGAAGCTTTCTTT. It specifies CASSGWAMNTEAFF.